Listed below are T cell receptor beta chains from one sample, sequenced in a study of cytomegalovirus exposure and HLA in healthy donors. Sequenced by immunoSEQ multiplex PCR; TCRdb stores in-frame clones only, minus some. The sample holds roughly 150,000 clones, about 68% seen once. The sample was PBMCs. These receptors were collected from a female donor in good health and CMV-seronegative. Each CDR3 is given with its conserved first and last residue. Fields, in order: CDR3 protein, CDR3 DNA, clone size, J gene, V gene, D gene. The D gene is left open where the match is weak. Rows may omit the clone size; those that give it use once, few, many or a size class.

CDR3: CASSQRTGELFF
DNA: TGTGCCAGCAGCCAACGGACCGGGGAGCTGTTTTTT
size: .
J: TRBJ2-2
V: TRBV4-2
D: .

CDR3: CASSFVWGADNQPQHF
DNA: TGTGCCAGCAGTTTTGTGTGGGGCGCGGACAATCAGCCCCAGCATTTT
size: .
J: TRBJ1-5
V: TRBV28
D: .

CDR3: CASSEQGTWLGTEAFF
DNA: TGTGCCAGCAGTGAACAGGGGACGTGGCTAGGCACTGAAGCTTTCTTT
size: once
J: TRBJ1-1
V: TRBV6-1
D: .

CDR3: CASSEPAGGQGITYNSPLHF
DNA: TGTGCCAGCAGTGAGCCCGCCGGCGGACAGGGAATTACCTATAATTCACCCCTCCACTTT
size: .
J: TRBJ1-6
V: TRBV6-1
D: TRBD1

CDR3: CASSVGTDYNEQFF
DNA: TGTGCCAGCAGCGTGGGTACAGACTACAATGAGCAGTTCTTC
size: .
J: TRBJ2-1
V: TRBV6-4
D: .

CDR3: CASSQEGGGNTEAFF
DNA: TGCGCCAGCAGCCAAGAGGGGGGGGGTAACACTGAAGCTTTCTTT
size: .
J: TRBJ1-1
V: TRBV4-1
D: .

CDR3: CASSHRSSSTDTQYF
DNA: TGTGCCAGCAGCCACAGGTCCTCTAGCACAGATACGCAGTATTTT
size: few
J: TRBJ2-3
V: TRBV27
D: .

CDR3: CASSSGQGLMNTEAFF
DNA: TGTGCCAGCAGCTCAGGACAGGGGTTGATGAACACTGAAGCTTTCTTT
size: .
J: TRBJ1-1
V: TRBV11-2
D: TRBD1

CDR3: CSARSGEKLFF
DNA: TGCAGTGCTAGATCGGGTGAAAAACTGTTTTTT
size: once
J: TRBJ1-4
V: TRBV20-1
D: .

CDR3: CASSPRTSGGQETQYF
DNA: TGCGCCAGCAGCCCCCGGACTAGCGGGGGTCAAGAGACCCAGTACTTC
size: .
J: TRBJ2-5
V: TRBV5-1
D: TRBD2

CDR3: CASGRRTYEQYF
DNA: TGTGCCAGCGGGAGGCGCACCTACGAGCAGTACTTC
size: .
J: TRBJ2-7
V: TRBV6-5
D: .

CDR3: CASSHPGTGEGEQYF
DNA: TGTGCCAGCAGCCACCCGGGGACAGGGGAGGGCGAGCAGTACTTC
size: .
J: TRBJ2-7
V: TRBV27
D: TRBD1

CDR3: CASSSARETQYF
DNA: TGTGCCAGCAGCTCCGCGCGGGAGACCCAGTACTTC
size: .
J: TRBJ2-5
V: TRBV7-2
D: .

CDR3: CASRGIRDGYTF
DNA: TGTGCCAGCCGGGGGATCCGGGATGGCTACACCTTC
size: .
J: TRBJ1-2
V: TRBV25-1
D: .